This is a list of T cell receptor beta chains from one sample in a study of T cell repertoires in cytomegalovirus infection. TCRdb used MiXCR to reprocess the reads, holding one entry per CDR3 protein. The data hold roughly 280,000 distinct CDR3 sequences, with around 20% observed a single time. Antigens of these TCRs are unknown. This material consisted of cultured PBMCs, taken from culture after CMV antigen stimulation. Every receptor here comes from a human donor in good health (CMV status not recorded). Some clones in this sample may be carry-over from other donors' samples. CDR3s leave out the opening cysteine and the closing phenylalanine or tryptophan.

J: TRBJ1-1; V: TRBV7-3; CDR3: ASSLIIRVKNTEAF
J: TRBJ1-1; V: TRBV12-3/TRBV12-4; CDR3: ASSRQQNTEAF
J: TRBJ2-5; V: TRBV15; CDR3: ATSVGTNINQETQY
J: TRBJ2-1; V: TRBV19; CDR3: ASMGASSYNEQF
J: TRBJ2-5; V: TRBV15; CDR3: ATSLRASETQY
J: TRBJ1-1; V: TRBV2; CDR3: AKTKDTTDTEAF
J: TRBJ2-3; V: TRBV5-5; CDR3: ASSLEYTDTQY
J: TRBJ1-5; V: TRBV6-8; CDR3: ASLGRGPSNQPQH
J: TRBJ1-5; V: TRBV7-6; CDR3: ASSPTDGPNQPQH
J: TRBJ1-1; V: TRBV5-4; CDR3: ASSLDRNLNTEAF
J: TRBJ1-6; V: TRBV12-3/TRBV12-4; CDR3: ASWRTGENSPLH
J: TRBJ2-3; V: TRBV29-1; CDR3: SVEEAGVGDTQY
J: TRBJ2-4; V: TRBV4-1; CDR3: ASSQVAGLAKNIQY
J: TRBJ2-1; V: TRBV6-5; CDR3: ASSETTSGYSYNEQF
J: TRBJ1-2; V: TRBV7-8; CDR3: ASSLVPNYGYT
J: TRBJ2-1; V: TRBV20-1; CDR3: SASSPGLASLNEQF
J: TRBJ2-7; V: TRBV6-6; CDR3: ASSYRQVYEQY
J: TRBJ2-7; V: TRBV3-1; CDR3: ASSRPGQGAYEQY
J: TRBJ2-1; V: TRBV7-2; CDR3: ASSSTLSSYNEQF
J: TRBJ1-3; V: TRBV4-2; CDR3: ASSQEESSGNTIY
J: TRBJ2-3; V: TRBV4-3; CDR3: ASSQEEGLFGTDTQY
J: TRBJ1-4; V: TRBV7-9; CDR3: ASSLGDVQSEKLF
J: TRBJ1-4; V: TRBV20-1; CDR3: SAQRPNEKLF
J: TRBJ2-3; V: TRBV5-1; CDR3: ASSLAQSSTDTQY
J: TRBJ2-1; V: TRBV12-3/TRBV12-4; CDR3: ASSLPGHSYNEQF
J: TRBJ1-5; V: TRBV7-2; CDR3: ASSPSFWTGGGNQPQH
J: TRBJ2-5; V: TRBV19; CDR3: ASSTGLAGPQETQY